These T cell receptor beta chains were read from a single sample in a study of cytomegalovirus exposure and HLA in healthy donors. The protocol was immunoSEQ multiplex PCR, while the TCRdb copy is restricted to in-frame clones and leaves out a portion. The table lists about 210,000 clones, under 85% of them singletons, with 10% in the top ten. The sequenced sample consisted of PBMCs. The source is a woman aged 45-60 years in good health and CMV-seropositive. CDR3s include the opening cysteine and the closing phenylalanine or tryptophan. Each record gives: D gene, CDR3 length, J gene, clone size, V gene, CDR3 DNA, CDR3 protein. The D gene is left open where the match is weak. The size field is filled for only some rows; it gives once, few, many or a size class.

D gene: .; CDR3 length: 12; J gene: TRBJ1-2; clone size: .; V gene: TRBV15; CDR3 DNA: TGTGCCACCAGCAGGGACAGATATGGCTACACCTTC; CDR3 protein: CATSRDRYGYTF
D gene: .; CDR3 length: 11; J gene: TRBJ2-3; clone size: .; V gene: TRBV19; CDR3 DNA: TGTGCCAGTAGTACCCCTAATACGCAGTATTTT; CDR3 protein: CASSTPNTQYF
D gene: .; CDR3 length: 14; J gene: TRBJ1-1; clone size: .; V gene: TRBV18; CDR3 DNA: TGTGCCAGCTCACCACTAGGGGGGAACACTGAAGCTTTCTTT; CDR3 protein: CASSPLGGNTEAFF
D gene: TRBD2; CDR3 length: 15; J gene: TRBJ2-1; clone size: .; V gene: TRBV7-2; CDR3 DNA: TGTGCCAGCAGCTTAGTGGGGGGGGCCTACAATGAGCAGTTCTTC; CDR3 protein: CASSLVGGAYNEQFF
D gene: TRBD2; CDR3 length: 12; J gene: TRBJ2-1; clone size: .; V gene: TRBV7-8; CDR3 DNA: TGTGCCAGCAGCCAGACTAGCGATGAGCAGTTCTTC; CDR3 protein: CASSQTSDEQFF
D gene: TRBD1; CDR3 length: 12; J gene: TRBJ1-2; clone size: few; V gene: TRBV6-5; CDR3 DNA: TGTGCCAGCAGTGACAGGGGCTATGGCTACACCTTC; CDR3 protein: CASSDRGYGYTF
D gene: TRBD2; CDR3 length: 15; J gene: TRBJ2-3; clone size: .; V gene: TRBV7-8; CDR3 DNA: TGTGCCAGCACCGTAACTAGCGGGGGGTCAGATACGCAGTATTTT; CDR3 protein: CASTVTSGGSDTQYF
D gene: TRBD1; CDR3 length: 17; J gene: TRBJ1-4; clone size: .; V gene: TRBV29-1; CDR3 DNA: TGCAGCGTAATCGGGACAGGTTGGGTTCGTGGTAATGAAAAACTGTTTTTT; CDR3 protein: CSVIGTGWVRGNEKLFF
D gene: .; CDR3 length: 13; J gene: TRBJ2-5; clone size: .; V gene: TRBV5-1; CDR3 DNA: TGCGCCAGCAGCTTGTGGTCGGGAGAGACCCAGTACTTC; CDR3 protein: CASSLWSGETQYF
D gene: TRBD2; CDR3 length: 15; J gene: TRBJ2-5; clone size: .; V gene: TRBV6-1; CDR3 DNA: TGTGCCAGCAGTGCACTAGCGGGGCCCGGAGAGACCCAGTACTTC; CDR3 protein: CASSALAGPGETQYF
D gene: TRBD1; CDR3 length: 16; J gene: TRBJ2-6; clone size: .; V gene: TRBV11-3; CDR3 DNA: TGTGCCAGCAGCCAGGGACAGGGGTCTGGGGCCAACGTCCTGACTTTC; CDR3 protein: CASSQGQGSGANVLTF
D gene: .; CDR3 length: 13; J gene: TRBJ2-1; clone size: .; V gene: TRBV4-3; CDR3 DNA: TGCGCCAGCAGCCAAGCCCTCGCGGGTACTCAGTTCTTC; CDR3 protein: CASSQALAGTQFF
D gene: TRBD1; CDR3 length: 14; J gene: TRBJ1-1; clone size: .; V gene: TRBV28; CDR3 DNA: TGTGCCAGCAGCCCAGGGGGCACGGACACTGAAGCTTTCTTT; CDR3 protein: CASSPGGTDTEAFF
D gene: .; CDR3 length: 13; J gene: TRBJ2-7; clone size: .; V gene: TRBV7-9; CDR3 DNA: TGTGCCAGCAGCCGGGACGGGGGCTACGAGCAGTACTTC; CDR3 protein: CASSRDGGYEQYF
D gene: TRBD1; CDR3 length: 16; J gene: TRBJ1-6; clone size: once; V gene: TRBV4-1; CDR3 DNA: TGCGCCAGCAGCCAAGGATTGGGACAGGGCTGGTCACCCCTCCACTTT; CDR3 protein: CASSQGLGQGWSPLHF
D gene: TRBD2; CDR3 length: 14; J gene: TRBJ2-3; clone size: .; V gene: TRBV5-4; CDR3 DNA: TGTGCCAGCAGCGCCGGGACTAGCGGTGATACGCAGTATTTT; CDR3 protein: CASSAGTSGDTQYF
D gene: .; CDR3 length: 16; J gene: TRBJ2-2; clone size: .; V gene: TRBV4-3; CDR3 DNA: TGCGCCAGCAGCCGCTATTCTGGGGGGGCTGTCGGGGAGCTGTTTTTT; CDR3 protein: CASSRYSGGAVGELFF
D gene: .; CDR3 length: 14; J gene: TRBJ2-7; clone size: .; V gene: TRBV10-2; CDR3 DNA: TGCGCCAGCAGTTCCGGGATCCATCCCTACGAGCAGTACTTC; CDR3 protein: CASSSGIHPYEQYF
D gene: TRBD1; CDR3 length: 13; J gene: TRBJ2-7; clone size: .; V gene: TRBV6-6; CDR3 DNA: TGTGCCAGCAGGACAGGGAATGTATACGAGCAGTACTTC; CDR3 protein: CASRTGNVYEQYF
D gene: TRBD1; CDR3 length: 16; J gene: TRBJ1-4; clone size: .; V gene: TRBV5-1; CDR3 DNA: TGCGCCAGCAGCGCGGGACAGACTGCAACTAATGAAAAACTGTTTTTT; CDR3 protein: CASSAGQTATNEKLFF
D gene: TRBD1; CDR3 length: 14; J gene: TRBJ1-2; clone size: .; V gene: TRBV6-6; CDR3 DNA: TGTGCCGGCAAAGGGGCAGGGGGCGTCTATGGCTACACCTTC; CDR3 protein: CAGKGAGGVYGYTF
D gene: .; CDR3 length: 17; J gene: TRBJ2-7; clone size: .; V gene: TRBV18; CDR3 DNA: TGTGCCAGCTCACCTATCTATGTCCCTGGGGGCCTCTACGAGCAGTACTTC; CDR3 protein: CASSPIYVPGGLYEQYF
D gene: .; CDR3 length: 13; J gene: TRBJ2-5; clone size: .; V gene: TRBV6-6; CDR3 DNA: TGTGCCAGCAGTATAGCGGAGCAAGAGACCCAGTACTTC; CDR3 protein: CASSIAEQETQYF
D gene: TRBD1; CDR3 length: 14; J gene: TRBJ1-2; clone size: .; V gene: TRBV6-5; CDR3 DNA: TGTGCCAGCAGGGAAGGACAGGGGGCAAGTGGCTACACCTTC; CDR3 protein: CASREGQGASGYTF